These 13 T cell receptor beta chains were sequenced from one sample in a study of T cells in Graves' hyperthyroidism and ophthalmopathy. Using RNA transcripts as the source, TCR beta CDR3 regions were amplified. The primer set for the first-round RT-PCR of the TCR CDR3 was HTBI. TCRdb ran MiXCR on the multiplex PCR reads and lists one entry per CDR3 protein. The sample lists hundreds of thousands of distinct CDR3 sequences, about a third occurring once. The sample comprised blood. The source of these receptors is a woman in her thirties or forties with Graves' hyperthyroidism.

A note on this clonotype: A much larger clone lies a single base off, so this may be a read error. The chain recombines TRBV19 with TRBJ1-2; D gene ambiguous. CDR3 length: 16 residues. Germline lookup yields CDR1 LNHDA and CDR2 SQIVND (reference sequence). Trimming cost V 0 bases and J 4 bases, with 15 bases left between them. CDR3 region: CASSIDYYHMAYGYTF. CDR3 coding DNA: TGTGCCAGTAGTATAGATTACTATCATATGGCCTATGGCTACACCTTC.

The J gene is TRBJ1-2, the V gene TRBV28, with D tentatively TRBD1 (6 bases). This CDR3 has 14 amino acids. V shed 5 bases and J shed 4 bases, with 14 bases lying between them. Germline CDR1 and CDR2: MDHEN and SYDVKM. DNA for the CDR3: TGTGCCAGCAGTATGGGGGCAGGTTCCTATGGCTACACCTTC. It is translated as CASSMGAGSYGYTF.

In regard to this clonotype: This may be a read error: a much more frequent sequence differs by one nucleotide. The chain is built from TRBV10-2 and TRBJ2-7, with 8 bases that match TRBD1. Germline V gene data show CDR1 as WSHSY and CDR2 as SAAADI. The CDR3 totals 14 residues. The DNA for the CDR3 is TGCGCCAGCAGTACCGGGACAGGCGCCTACGAGCAGTGCTTC. The encoded protein is CASSTGTGAYEQCF.

V gene TRBV5-1 combines with J gene TRBJ1-1, with D maybe TRBD1 (6 bases). Looked up from germline, CDR1 is SGHRS and CDR2 is YFSETQ. The CDR3 is made up of 14 amino acids. Trimming removed 4 bases from V and 5 bases from J, with 15 bases in between. The CDR3 region has the DNA TGCGCCAGCAGCCCTGGACAGACGAAGACTGAAGCTTTCTTT. This encodes CASSPGQTKTEAFF.

This clonotype was counted ten times or more. This chain connects TRBV20-1 to TRBJ1-1; D is perhaps TRBD1 (5 bases). The germline gives CDR1 DFQATT, CDR2 SNEGSKA (reference sequence). V lost 5 bases to trimming and J lost 1 base, with 8 bases between them. This CDR3 is built from 12 residues. This CDR3 is CSAYGQNTEAFF. CDR3 bases: TGCAGTGCTTACGGACAGAACACTGAAGCTTTCTTT.

This clonotype appeared many times. The chain uses TRBV20-1 and TRBJ2-5, with D possibly being TRBD2 (7 bases). Germline V CDR1 and CDR2: DFQATT, SNEGSKA (reference sequence). V lost 3 bases, J lost 4 bases, and 18 bases lay in between. The CDR3 totals 15 residues. The CDR3 protein is CSASKARGGVETQYF. The CDR3 bases are TGCAGTGCTAGTAAAGCACGAGGGGGGGTAGAGACCCAGTACTTC.

This clonotype has only a few counts. A clone one base away is much larger, so this may be a read error. This chain joins TRBV15 and TRBJ2-2; TRBD2 matches at 8 bases. Germline CDR1 reads LNHNV; CDR2 reads YYDKDF (reference sequence). The CDR3 has 14 amino acids. The CDR3 spells CATSPGRVSGGLFF. CDR3 DNA sequence: TGTGCCACCAGCCCCGGGAGGGTCTCCGGGGGGCTGTTTTTT. The full variable domain, rest sourced from reference TRBV15 and TRBJ2-2, is DAMVIQNPRYQVTQFGKPVTLSCSQTLNHNVMYWYQQKSSQAPKLLFHYYDKDFNNEADTPDNFQSRRPNTSFCFLDIRSPGLGDTAMYLCATSPGRVSGGLFFGEGSRLTVL.

This clonotype was detected many times. This chain connects TRBV14 to TRBJ1-6; 10 bases line up with TRBD1. Germline CDR1 and CDR2: SGHDN and FVKESK. The J segment lost 10 bases and the V segment lost 5 bases, leaving 8 bases of the junction unmatched. CDR3 length: 15 residues. CDR3 sequence reads: CASSRQGASGSPLHF. The CDR3 region has the DNA TGTGCCAGCAGCAGACAGGGGGCTAGTGGATCACCCCTCCACTTT.

This clonotype was detected only a few times. The J gene is TRBJ1-5, the V gene TRBV25-1; 7 bases match TRBD1. This CDR3 is 15 amino acids long. Germline trimming cut 6 bases from V and 3 bases from J; bases unmatched to any gene: 8. CDR1 and CDR2 (germline): MGHDK, SYGVNS. CDR3 residues: CASSQEGQVNQPQHF. For the CDR3, the DNA is TGTGCCAGCAGCCAAGAAGGACAGGTCAATCAGCCCCAGCATTTT.

Worth noting for this clonotype: Given the absence of the conserved phenylalanine or tryptophan at the CDR3 end, a read error is likely. The genes are TRBV5-4 and TRBJ1-1, with 7 bases lining up with TRBD1. This CDR3 region has 22 residues. V lost 6 bases and J lost 1; bases outside the gene matches: 30. The V gene's germline CDR1 is SGHNT and CDR2 YYREEE (reference sequence). The DNA of the CDR3 is TGTGCCAGCATCCCCGGATGGAGGCGCAGAGGAGGGGGCCTGGACACGAACACTGAAGCTTTCTCT. Translated: CASIPGWRRRGGGLDTNTEAFS.

This clonotype has at least ten counts. This sequence joins TRBV7-2 and TRBJ1-6; 7 nucleotides align to TRBD1. Germline V CDR1 and CDR2: SGHTA, FQGNSA. CDR3 length equals 16 residues. J lost 9 bases, V lost 0 bases, and 8 bases had no gene match. CDR3 bases: TGTGCCAGCAGCTTAGCGCATGGGACAGCGGGTTCACCCCTCCACTTT. Encoded protein: CASSLAHGTAGSPLHF.

This clonotype was counted only a few times. This may stem from a read error, because a much larger clone lies one nucleotide away. The genes are TRBV24-1 and TRBJ1-2; 10 bases map to TRBD1. This CDR3 has 13 residues. Per the germline V gene, CDR1 is KGHDR and CDR2 is SFDVKD. The ends lost 4 bases at V and 9 bases at J; junction bases unmatched: 4. CDR3 residues: CATSEGTGDSYTF. The CDR3 region has the DNA TGTGCCACCAGTGAGGGGACAGGGGACAGCTACACCTTC.

The J gene is TRBJ1-2, the V gene TRBV24-1, with 8 nucleotides matching TRBD1. The CDR3 covers 13 residues. CDR1 is KGHDR, CDR2 SFDVKD, per germline. The junction had 5 bases not matched to a gene; V was cut back by 4 bases and J by 8 bases. The CDR3 reads CATSEWTGKGYTF. CDR3 coding DNA: TGTGCCACCAGTGAATGGACAGGGAAAGGCTACACCTTC.